The 15 T cell receptor beta chains listed next were all sequenced from one sample in a study of T cells in Graves' hyperthyroidism and ophthalmopathy. RNA transcripts gave rise to amplified TCR beta CDR3 regions. With the HTBI primer set, the TCR CDR3 went through a first round of RT-PCR. In TCRdb, the multiplex PCR reads were re-called with MiXCR into one record per CDR3 protein. The sample records around 600,000 distinct CDR3 sequences, around 14% being singletons. The specimen was blood. These receptors were obtained from a woman aged 25 to 39 with Graves' hyperthyroidism.

The chain recombines TRBV2 with TRBJ1-4, with 7 bases fitting TRBD1. Germline-derived CDR1 and CDR2 are SNHLY and FYNNEI. This CDR3 is 16 amino acids long. V shed 0 bases and J 8 bases; nucleotides not matched to a gene: 9. CDR3: CASSEAGQLHLEKLFF. CDR3 DNA: TGTGCCAGCAGTGAAGCGGGACAGCTCCATTTGGAAAAACTGTTTTTT.

The CDR3 region has the DNA TGTGCCAGCAGTTACTTCGGGACTAGCGGGAGTCTGAGGGGCACAGATACGCAGTATTTT. Translation: CASSYFGTSGSLRGTDTQYF. This sequence joins TRBV6-9 and TRBJ2-3; 14 positions match TRBD2. Trimming cost V 3 bases and J 1 base; bases outside gene matches: 12. The CDR3 extends over 20 amino acids. Germline V gene sequence: CDR1 MNHGY, CDR2 SVAAGI.

This clonotype was observed many times. The V and J genes are TRBV20-1 and TRBJ2-3, with TRBD2 identical over 11 bases. Per the germline V gene, CDR1 is DFQATT and CDR2 is SNEGSKA (reference sequence). The CDR3 sequence is 15 residues long. Trimming took 6 bases from V and 1 from J; bases not matched to a gene: 6. The chain's CDR3 is CSAPSGRSGTDTQYF. Written as DNA, the CDR3 is TGCAGTGCCCCTAGCGGGAGGTCGGGCACAGATACGCAGTATTTT.

This clonotype was seen ten or more times. This chain joins TRBV11-2 and TRBJ2-5, with D uncertain. In germline, CDR1 is SGHAT, CDR2 FQNNGV. The CDR3 runs 15 residues. With 0 bases removed from V and 1 base from J, the gap between germline ends came to 9 bases. The CDR3 here is CASSLERRFQETQYF. The CDR3 bases are TGTGCCAGCAGCTTAGAACGACGGTTCCAAGAGACCCAGTACTTC.

The rearrangement links TRBV5-4 to TRBJ2-1; 10 bases are shared with TRBD2. From germline, CDR1 is SGHNT and CDR2 YYREEE (reference sequence). The CDR3 length is 16 residues. With V trimmed by 4 bases and J by 1 base, 5 bases remained unmatched. CDR3 sequence reads: CASSTPAGGSYNEQFF. The CDR3 coding sequence is TGTGCCAGCAGCACACCAGCGGGGGGGTCCTACAATGAGCAGTTCTTC.

This sequence joins TRBV30 and TRBJ1-1; D call uncertain. This CDR3 region has 13 residues. Per germline, CDR1 GTSNPN and CDR2 SVGIG (reference sequence). V dropped 2 bases and J dropped 3 bases, with 10 bases sitting between them. The CDR3: CAWSPRIYTEAFF. Written as DNA, the CDR3 is TGTGCCTGGAGTCCCAGGATTTACACTGAAGCTTTCTTT.

This clonotype appeared many times. V and J are TRBV3-1 and TRBJ2-4; TRBD1 might be the D (6 bases). CDR3 length: 18 residues. V lost 0 bases to trimming and J lost 8 bases, with 23 bases between them. CDR1 is LGHDT, CDR2 YNNKEL, per germline (reference sequence). Here the CDR3 reads CASSQDFLLTAAGDIQYF. The CDR3 bases are TGTGCCAGCAGCCAAGATTTCCTTTTGACAGCAGCAGGGGACATTCAGTACTTC.

The chain is built from TRBV18 and TRBJ1-2; 7 nucleotides match TRBD1. The germline CDR1 and CDR2 sequences are KGHSH and LQKENI. CDR3 length equals 14 residues. The ends lost 3 bases at V and 0 bases at J; junction bases unmatched: 1. The CDR3 bases are TGTGCCAGCTCACCGACAGGGACTAACTATGGCTACACCTTC. Its protein is CASSPTGTNYGYTF.

The V and J genes are TRBV15 and TRBJ2-5; TRBD2 is a possible D gene (6 bases). There are 16 residues in the CDR3. From germline, CDR1 is LNHNV and CDR2 YYDKDF (reference sequence). V lost 0 bases to trimming and J lost 1 base, with 12 bases between them. CDR3 sequence: CATSRDLGGVQETQYF. As DNA, the CDR3 is TGTGCCACCAGCAGAGATCTGGGCGGGGTCCAAGAGACCCAGTACTTC.

V is TRBV6-4 and J is TRBJ2-2; D perhaps matches TRBD1 (6 bases). The length of the CDR3 is 14 residues. Trimming took 4 bases from V and 5 from J, leaving 11 bases between them. Germline-derived CDR1 and CDR2 are MRHNA and SNTAGT. CDR3 protein: CASSASGTTGELFF. The CDR3 DNA is TGTGCCAGCAGTGCTTCCGGGACAACCGGGGAGCTGTTTTTT.

This clonotype was recorded a few times. The chain links TRBV6-2 or TRBV6-3 to TRBJ2-7, with a weak D call TRBD2 (6 bases). Trimming cost V 7 bases and J 7 bases, with 17 bases left between them. The CDR3 sequence is 13 residues long. CDR1 is MNHEY, CDR2 SVGEGT, per germline. CDR3 nucleotide sequence: TGTGCCAGCACCCGGGACTCCTTTTGGGAGCAGTACTTC. This codes for CASTRDSFWEQYF.

This clonotype was detected many times. V and J are TRBV20-1 and TRBJ1-4; 9 bases align to TRBD1. Trimming removed 6 bases from V and 3 bases from J; junction bases left unmatched: 5. The CDR3 spans 14 residues. CDR1 and CDR2 (germline): DFQATT, SNEGSKA (reference sequence). CDR3 DNA sequence: TGCAGTGCAACACAGGGGGCCTCTAATGAAAAACTGTTTTTT. It codes for CSATQGASNEKLFF.

This clonotype was counted ten times or more. This chain connects TRBV10-2 to TRBJ1-1; D is unresolved. The CDR3 consists of 16 residues. CDR1 is WSHSY, CDR2 SAAADI, per germline. V lost 1 base and J 1 base, leaving 13 bases between the germline ends. For the CDR3, the DNA is TGCGCCAGCAGTGAGTTTCGGGTGCGAGGGAACACTGAAGCTTTCTTT. Amino acids: CASSEFRVRGNTEAFF.

The gene calls are TRBV2 and TRBJ1-6, with a tentative D call TRBD1 (5 bases). CDR3 size: 11 residues. CDR1 is SNHLY and CDR2 is FYNNEI in the germline V gene. Trimming took off 4 bases at V and 13 bases at J, with 8 bases between the two ends. CDR3 amino acids: CASSVRGPLHF. The CDR3, as DNA: TGTGCCAGCAGTGTACGGGGGCCCCTCCACTTT.

This clonotype came up a few times. The J gene is TRBJ2-5, the V gene TRBV6-1; TRBD2 matches at 14 bases. Looked up from germline, CDR1 is MNHNS and CDR2 is SASEGT. The CDR3 is 13 residues long. V was pared by 6 bases and J by 13 bases, with 7 bases of the junction left unmatched. This CDR3 is CASREGLAGVPYF. CDR3 DNA sequence: TGTGCCAGCAGGGAGGGACTAGCGGGAGTCCCGTACTTC.